The rows below give T cell receptor beta chains drawn from one sample of a study of CD8 T cells in Susac syndrome. Using its own MiXCR run on the immunoSEQ multiplex PCR reads, TCRdb lists one record per CDR3 protein. The table shows roughly 150,000 distinct CDR3 sequences, with roughly 94% occurring only once. Sequenced sample: CD8+ T cells from PBMCs. The receptors here all came from a human donor with multiple sclerosis. Both conserved end residues are part of each CDR3. D genes are given only for firm matches. Size tells how often a clone was seen (once, few, many) or the class of an expanded clone, and some rows leave it out.

v_call	j_call	d_call	clone_size	cdr3_nt	cdr3_aa
TRBV29-1	TRBJ2-7	NA	NA	TGCAGCGTTTTGTCCCAGAGGACGTCCTACGAGCAGTACTTC	CSVLSQRTSYEQYF
TRBV27	TRBJ2-7	NA	few	TGTGCCAGCAGTGCTGGGTACGAGCAGTACTTC	CASSAGYEQYF
TRBV12-3/TRBV12-4	TRBJ2-3	NA	NA	TGTGCCAGCAGTTCCGAGGTTTACGGGGACCCACAGTATTTT	CASSSEVYGDPQYF
TRBV7-8	TRBJ2-1	NA	NA	TGTGCCAGCAGCCCTACCTCCGACGAACACAATGAGCAGTTCTTC	CASSPTSDEHNEQFF
TRBV2	TRBJ2-5	NA	NA	TGTGCCATCGATAAGGGCAGACAGGCTGGCCGAGAGACCCAGTACTTC	CAIDKGRQAGRETQYF
TRBV23-1	TRBJ1-4	NA	NA	TGCGCCAGCACCTCACTCGCCCATGGAGAAAAACTGTTTTTT	CASTSLAHGEKLFF
TRBV14	TRBJ2-5	NA	once	TGTGCCAGCAGCCAAGATTCTGGCAGATGGCAAGAGACCCAGTACTTC	CASSQDSGRWQETQYF
TRBV20-1	TRBJ1-2	NA	NA	TGCAGTGCTAGAGACAGATCCATAAACTATGGCTACACCTTC	CSARDRSINYGYTF
TRBV9	TRBJ2-5	NA	NA	TGTGCCAGCAGCGCGGAGGGACAGCCACAACCCCAGTACTTC	CASSAEGQPQPQYF
TRBV7-6	TRBJ1-6	TRBD1	NA	TGTGCCAGCAGCTCGGGACAGGAATGGGTGGATTCACCCCTCCACTTT	CASSSGQEWVDSPLHF
TRBV20-1	TRBJ2-6	TRBD2	NA	TGCAGTGCTAGAGTCCCGGGACTAGCGAGGTCTGGGGCCAACGTCCTGACTTTC	CSARVPGLARSGANVLTF
TRBV19	TRBJ1-1	NA	NA	TGTGCCAGTAGGACGTGGGAAACGTCGAACACTGAAGCTTTCTTT	CASRTWETSNTEAFF
TRBV4-1	TRBJ2-3	NA	NA	TGCGCCAGCAGCCAAGGGGACAAGCCGTATTTT	CASSQGDKPYF
TRBV28	TRBJ2-5	NA	NA	TGTGTACAAGAGACCCAGTACTTC	CVQETQYF
TRBV7-9	TRBJ2-1	TRBD1	NA	TGTGCCAGCAGCCCGAACAGGGGGTCCTACAATGAGCAGTTCTTC	CASSPNRGSYNEQFF
TRBV15	TRBJ1-4	NA	NA	TGTGCCACCAGCAGAGGTCCGGGGACTGAAAAACTGTTTTTT	CATSRGPGTEKLFF
TRBV5-1	TRBJ2-5	TRBD1	NA	TGCGCCAGCAGCGTGGGACAGGTCCAAGAGACCCAGTACTTC	CASSVGQVQETQYF
TRBV7-9	TRBJ1-1	TRBD1	NA	TGTGCCAGCAGCTGGGGGACAGCCGCTGAAGCTTTCTTT	CASSWGTAAEAFF
TRBV7-2	TRBJ2-1	TRBD2	NA	TGTGCCAGCATCACTAGCGGGGGCAATGAGCAGTTCTTC	CASITSGGNEQFF
TRBV30	TRBJ2-7	NA	NA	TGTGCCTGGAGTCGATTTGTGGGGGGCCAATCCTACGAGCAGTACTTC	CAWSRFVGGQSYEQYF
TRBV5-1	TRBJ2-5	NA	NA	TGCGCCAGCAGCTTGGTCACCGGAGAGACCCAGTACTTC	CASSLVTGETQYF
TRBV3-1	TRBJ1-2	NA	NA	TGTGCCAGCAGCCAACCCGATCGGGGAACGGGATCTTATGGCTACACCTTC	CASSQPDRGTGSYGYTF
TRBV25-1	TRBJ2-5	NA	once	TGTGCCAGCAGTGTGACAGAGGGGGAGACCCAGTACTTC	CASSVTEGETQYF
TRBV5-5	TRBJ2-7	NA	NA	TGTGCCAGCAGCTTGGCTGGCGCTCCCTACGAGCAGTACTTC	CASSLAGAPYEQYF
TRBV23-1	TRBJ2-3	TRBD1	NA	TGCGCCAGCAGTCAGTGGGCCAGGGGGCGATCAGATACGCAGTATTTT	CASSQWARGRSDTQYF
TRBV9	TRBJ2-3	TRBD1	once	TGTGCCAGCAGCGGTCGGGACAGGGAAAGGGATACGCAGTATTTT	CASSGRDRERDTQYF
TRBV2	TRBJ2-7	NA	NA	TGTGCCAGCAACGGTAACGAGCAGTACTTC	CASNGNEQYF
TRBV10-3	TRBJ1-2	TRBD1	NA	TGTGCCATCAGTGAAGGGGGACAGAACTATGGCTACACCTTC	CAISEGGQNYGYTF
TRBV30	TRBJ1-4	TRBD1	once	TGTGCCTGGAGTGATACCGGTCAGGGGGAATGGGAAAAACTGTTTTTT	CAWSDTGQGEWEKLFF
TRBV27	TRBJ2-7	TRBD2	NA	TGTGCCAGCAGCCCCGGACTAGCGGGGTTTGGACCTCCCTACGAGCAGTACTTC	CASSPGLAGFGPPYEQYF
TRBV7-9	TRBJ1-5	NA	NA	TGTGCCAGCAGCTTCCAGGGGAAGGGGCAGCCCCAGCATTTT	CASSFQGKGQPQHF
TRBV14	TRBJ1-1	NA	NA	TGTGCCAGCAGCCAAGGTCCTGGCACTGAAGCTTTCTTT	CASSQGPGTEAFF
TRBV16	TRBJ2-4	TRBD1	NA	TGTGCCAGCAGCCAGTCGCCCACAGGGGCCTATGGATACTTC	CASSQSPTGAYGYF
TRBV4-1	TRBJ2-4	TRBD1	NA	TGCGCCAGCAGCCAACTAGCAGGGGGTATCATTCAGTACTTC	CASSQLAGGIIQYF
TRBV12-5	TRBJ1-2	NA	NA	TGTGCTAGTGGTTCAACAACAGGGATTACTAACTATGGCTACACCTTC	CASGSTTGITNYGYTF
TRBV5-6	TRBJ2-7	NA	NA	TGTGCCAGCAGCCTGACCTTTTTCGGCTACGAGCAGTACTTC	CASSLTFFGYEQYF
TRBV7-9	TRBJ2-2	NA	many	TGTGCCAGCAGCTTAGGGACCGGGGAGCTGTTTTTT	CASSLGTGELFF
TRBV7-9	TRBJ1-2	NA	once	TGTGCCAGCAGCTTAGACGGAGCTCGGCGAGGCTACACCTTC	CASSLDGARRGYTF
TRBV27	TRBJ2-1	TRBD2	NA	TGTGCCAGCGGACTAGCGGCTTACAATGAGCAGTTCTTC	CASGLAAYNEQFF
TRBV12-3/TRBV12-4	TRBJ2-6	TRBD2	NA	TGTGCCAGCAGTTCGGGGGGGGCCGGGGCCAACGTCCTGACTTTC	CASSSGGAGANVLTF
TRBV29-1	TRBJ2-7	TRBD1	NA	TGCAGCGTTGAAGGGGGACAGGGGCTATTATCCTACGAGCAGTACTTC	CSVEGGQGLLSYEQYF
TRBV9	TRBJ2-1	TRBD2	NA	TGTGCCAGCAGCGGTCCTAGCGGGGGGTCCTACAATGAGCAGTTCTTC	CASSGPSGGSYNEQFF
TRBV27	TRBJ1-1	NA	NA	TGTGCCAGCAGGAGGACAGCTGGGAACACTGAAGCTTTCTTT	CASRRTAGNTEAFF
TRBV12-3/TRBV12-4	TRBJ1-1	NA	few	TGTGCCAGCAGTTTCGGGAACACTGAAGCTTTCTTT	CASSFGNTEAFF
TRBV19	TRBJ2-7	NA	NA	TGTGCCAGTAGTCCGGGGAGGCAGGGGCCAACCTACGAGCAGTACTTC	CASSPGRQGPTYEQYF
TRBV27	TRBJ1-1	NA	once	TGTGCCAGCGGCCAGGGCGGTGACTCTGAAGCTTTCTTT	CASGQGGDSEAFF
TRBV18	TRBJ2-5	TRBD2	NA	TGTGCCAGCTCTCCTCGGATCGTCCAGCGGGGAGGAGAGACCCAGTACTTC	CASSPRIVQRGGETQYF
TRBV9	TRBJ2-3	TRBD1	NA	TGTGCCAGCAGCATGCGACAGGGAGATACGCAGTATTTT	CASSMRQGDTQYF
TRBV29-1	TRBJ1-1	TRBD1	NA	TGCAGCGTTGGTGGCAGGGGGCTTGAGACAGGGAACACTGAAGCTTTCTTT	CSVGGRGLETGNTEAFF
TRBV6-2/TRBV6-3	TRBJ2-2	NA	NA	TGTGCCAGCAGGGGCCCTAGCGTCACCGGGGAGCTGTTTTTT	CASRGPSVTGELFF
TRBV5-4	TRBJ2-2	NA	NA	TGTGCCAGCAGAAGGGACGGTAACACCGGGGAGCTGTTTTTT	CASRRDGNTGELFF